This TCR beta chain was recorded in a study of blood T cell repertoires in COVID-19. Study-wide background: Nucleic acid was either cDNA or gDNA, and it came from T cells, B-cell-depleted T cells, or PBMCs.

TCRdb keeps only in-frame clones here, not all; method: immunoSEQ multiplex PCR. The table shows some 250,000 clones, with 70% to 90% occurring only once. This CDR3 is built from 12 residues. Germline V gives CDR1 LNHDA, CDR2 SQIVND (reference sequence). With 9 bases removed from V and 6 bases from J, the gap between germline ends came to 12 bases. The V and J genes are TRBV19 and TRBJ2-1; D uncertain. This clonotype was sampled from a woman in her 30s with acute or convalescent COVID-19. The sample was peripheral blood. DNA of the CDR3: TGTGCCAGCTCGGTTATCACCAATGAGCAGTTCTTC. Translated, it gives CASSVITNEQFF.